Below, 19 T cell receptor beta chains from the same sample are listed, as sequenced in a study of blood T cell repertoires in COVID-19 (TCRdb year 2020). The method was the immunoSEQ multiplex PCR assay. TCRdb's version of the immuneACCESS table is confined to in-frame rearrangements and falls short of the full clone set. An unresolved V gene accounts for under half of the shortfall where checked; the remainder is of unknown origin. Recorded for this sample are about 130,000 clones; around 81% of them occurred a single time. Approximately 12% of the sample comes from the top ten. Sequenced sample: peripheral blood. These receptors originate from a man aged 55 to 70 with acute or convalescent COVID-19.

The chain carries TRBV6-1 and TRBJ2-2; 14 bases match TRBD2. The trim removed 4 bases at V and 1 base at J, leaving 2 bases unmatched. The germline gives CDR1 MNHNS, CDR2 SASEGT. The CDR3 has 17 residues. The CDR3 reads CASSVGTSGGNTGELFF. The DNA for the CDR3 is TGTGCCAGCAGTGTTGGGACTAGCGGGGGGAACACCGGGGAGCTGTTTTTT.

The chain recombines TRBV6-5 with TRBJ2-7; D might be TRBD1 (6 bases). Germline-derived CDR1 and CDR2 are MNHEY and SVGAGI. The V and J ends lost 7 bases and 3 bases respectively, with 19 bases between them. The CDR3 runs to 15 residues. CDR3 protein: CASKGVRGIIYEQYF. The CDR3 coding sequence is TGTGCCAGCAAAGGGGTGAGGGGGATAATCTACGAGCAGTACTTC.

The DNA of the CDR3 is TGTGCCTGGATTCACCTCGGGAGGGACGAGTTCTTC. It encodes CAWIHLGRDEFF. The chain employs TRBV30 and TRBJ2-1, with TRBD2 matching 8 bases. V shed 4 bases and J 14 bases; nucleotides not matched to a gene: 10. CDR3 length: 12 residues. The germline gives CDR1 GTSNPN, CDR2 SVGIG (reference sequence).

CDR3 in amino acids: CSASGQVFNQPQHF. The DNA of the CDR3 is TGCAGTGCTAGTGGCCAGGTCTTTAATCAGCCCCAGCATTTT. This rearrangement joins TRBV20-1 to TRBJ1-5; D is unclear. Between the trimmed V and J ends, which lost 3 bases and 4 bases, there was a span of 13 bases. This CDR3 contains 14 residues. From germline, CDR1 is DFQATT and CDR2 SNEGSKA (reference sequence).

The V and J genes are TRBV11-2 and TRBJ1-1; 7 bases are a match to TRBD1. V trimming: 4 bases; J trimming: 9 bases; junction bases outside the gene matches: 5. Germline values: CDR1 SGHAT, CDR2 FQNNGV. The CDR3 runs to 12 residues. CDR3 in amino acids: CASSSRQGQAFF. The CDR3 nucleotides read TGTGCCAGCAGCTCTAGACAGGGTCAAGCTTTCTTT.

This clone was recorded once. The rearrangement links TRBV28 to TRBJ2-1, with 12 positions matching TRBD2. Germline loops: CDR1 MDHEN, CDR2 SYDVKM. After removal of 4 bases from V and 10 bases from J, the junction contained 8 bases not matched to a gene. CDR3 size: 15 residues. The CDR3 reads CASSSQTSGSGEQFF. Written as DNA, the CDR3 is TGTGCCAGCAGTTCTCAGACTAGCGGGAGCGGGGAGCAGTTCTTC.

CDR3 sequence: CASRLSGSYGNEQFF. The CDR3, as DNA: TGTGCCAGCAGGCTCAGCGGGAGTTACGGGAATGAGCAGTTCTTC. The chain is built from TRBV27 and TRBJ2-1, with 8 positions matching TRBD2. CDR1 MNHEY and CDR2 SMNVEV come from the germline V gene (reference sequence). Unmatched junction bases numbered 11, after V lost 6 bases and J lost 7 bases. CDR3 size: 15 residues.

The chain uses TRBV28 and TRBJ1-6, with D possibly TRBD1 on 5 matching bases. This CDR3 is built from 13 residues. The V end was cut by 6 bases, the J end by 6 bases, with 9 bases between. Looked up from germline, CDR1 is MDHEN and CDR2 is SYDVKM. This CDR3 reads CASRYDSNSPLHF. CDR3 bases: TGTGCCAGCAGGTACGACAGTAATTCACCCCTCCACTTT.

The chain uses TRBV19 and TRBJ1-4; 10 nucleotides align to TRBD1. In germline, CDR1 is LNHDA, CDR2 SQIVND (reference sequence). The CDR3 has 14 residues. The V and J ends lost 8 bases and 5 bases, in that order; junction bases with no gene match: 5. The CDR3 DNA reads as TGTGCCAGTGTTCCGGGACAGGGGAATGAAAAACTGTTTTTT. Its translation: CASVPGQGNEKLFF.

V is TRBV11-2 and J is TRBJ1-6, with unresolved D. The germline V gene has CDR1 SGHAT and CDR2 FQNNGV. The CDR3 length is 12 residues. V was cut by 3 bases and J by 7 bases, with 4 bases left in between. CDR3 region: CASSFRNSPLHF. CDR3 DNA: TGTGCCAGCAGCTTCAGGAATTCACCCCTCCACTTT.

The chain links TRBV18 to TRBJ1-1; TRBD1 matches at 11 bases. The CDR3 has 14 residues. Germline CDR1 KGHSH, CDR2 LQKENI. The V gene end was trimmed by 4 bases and the J gene end by 5 bases; junction bases not matched to a gene: 3. In DNA, the CDR3 is TGTGCCAGCTCACTCGGGACAGGGGGGACTGAAGCTTTCTTT. Its translation: CASSLGTGGTEAFF.

The chain employs TRBV18 and TRBJ2-7; 8 bases are a match to TRBD1. The CDR3 has 15 residues. Per germline, CDR1 KGHSH and CDR2 LQKENI. Unmatched junction bases numbered 6, after V lost 3 bases and J lost 2 bases. CDR3 nucleotide sequence: TGTGCCAGCTCACCCCAGGGACAGGCACCCTACGAGCAGTACTTC. Protein product: CASSPQGQAPYEQYF.

This clone was recorded a few times. This rearrangement joins TRBV6-1 to TRBJ2-4; tentative D call: TRBD1 (5 bases). The ends were cut back, 1 base at V and 0 bases at J, with 7 bases in the middle. The CDR3 is 15 amino acids. Germline CDR1 is MNHNS and CDR2 is SASEGT. CDR3 region: CASSEGTIAKNIQYF. Here the CDR3 DNA reads TGTGCCAGCAGTGAAGGGACAATAGCCAAAAACATTCAGTACTTC.

V gene TRBV10-3 combines with J gene TRBJ1-5; a weak D match, TRBD1 (5 bases). The CDR3 is made up of 13 amino acids. V was shortened by 3 bases and J by 5 bases, with 8 bases between the two germline ends. The germline V gene has CDR1 ENHRY and CDR2 SYGVKD. The CDR3 DNA sequence: TGTGCCATCAGTGAAGGCAGGGATCAGCCCCAGCATTTT. Residues: CAISEGRDQPQHF.

This chain connects TRBV11-2 to TRBJ2-7, with TRBD1 matching 9 bases. Germline V gene sequence: CDR1 SGHAT, CDR2 FQNNGV. The CDR3 spans 15 residues. J was trimmed by 4 bases and V by 3 bases; bases with no gene match: 7. CDR3 sequence (DNA): TGTGCCAGCAGCTTCCCGGACAGGGGCGATTACGAGCAGTACTTC. This encodes CASSFPDRGDYEQYF.

The rearrangement uses TRBV5-5 and TRBJ2-7; no firm D call. V lost 0 bases and J lost 0, with 7 bases in between. Germline V lookup: CDR1 SGHKS, CDR2 YYEKEE (reference sequence). The CDR3 totals 14 residues. The CDR3 bases are TGTGCCAGCAGCTTGGTTCAGGCCTCCTACGAGCAGTACTTC. Its protein is CASSLVQASYEQYF.

V gene TRBV5-4 combines with J gene TRBJ1-1; 9 bases are shared with TRBD1. Germline V gene lookup returns CDR1 SGHNT and CDR2 YYREEE (reference sequence). V was pared by 3 bases and J by 5 bases, with 11 bases of the junction left unmatched. CDR3 length: 16 residues. The chain's CDR3 is CASSSNTGGWGTEAFF. The DNA for the CDR3 is TGTGCCAGCAGCTCGAATACAGGGGGCTGGGGAACTGAAGCTTTCTTT.

This chain connects TRBV24-1 to TRBJ2-2, with 11 positions matching TRBD1. After removal of 3 bases from V and 5 bases from J, the junction contained 4 bases not matched to a gene. There are 16 residues in the CDR3. Germline V gene sequence: CDR1 KGHDR, CDR2 SFDVKD. CDR3 sequence reads: CATSDPGTGGTGELFF. In nucleotides, the CDR3 is TGTGCCACCAGTGATCCCGGGACAGGGGGTACCGGGGAGCTGTTTTTT.

This chain links TRBV3-1 (or the pseudogene TRBV3-2) with TRBJ2-5; 12 nucleotides align to TRBD2. The V and J ends lost 5 bases and 2 bases, in that order; junction bases with no gene match: 6. CDR3 length: 16 amino acids. Germline CDR1 reads LGHDT; CDR2 reads YNNKEL (reference sequence). The CDR3 coding sequence is TGTGCCAGCAGCTATTGGACTAGCGGGACTCAAGAGACCCAGTACTTC. It encodes CASSYWTSGTQETQYF.